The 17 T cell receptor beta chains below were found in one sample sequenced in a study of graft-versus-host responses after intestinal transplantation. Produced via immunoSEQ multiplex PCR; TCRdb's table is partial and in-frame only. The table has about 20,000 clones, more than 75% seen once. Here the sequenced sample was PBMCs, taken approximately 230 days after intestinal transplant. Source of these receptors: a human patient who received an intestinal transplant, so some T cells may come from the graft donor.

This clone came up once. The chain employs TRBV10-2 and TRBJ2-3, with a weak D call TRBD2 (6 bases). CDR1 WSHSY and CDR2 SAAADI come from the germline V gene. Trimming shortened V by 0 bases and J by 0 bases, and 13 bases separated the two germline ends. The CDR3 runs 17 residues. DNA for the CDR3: TGCGCCAGCAGTGAGTCGGGTCGGGACTCTAGCACAGATACGCAGTATTTT. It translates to CASSESGRDSSTDTQYF.

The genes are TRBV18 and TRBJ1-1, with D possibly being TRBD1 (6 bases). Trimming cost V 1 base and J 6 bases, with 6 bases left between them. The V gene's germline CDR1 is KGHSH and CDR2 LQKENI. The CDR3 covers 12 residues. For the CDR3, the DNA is TGTGCCAGCTCACCACAGGGGGCTGAAGCTTTCTTT. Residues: CASSPQGAEAFF.

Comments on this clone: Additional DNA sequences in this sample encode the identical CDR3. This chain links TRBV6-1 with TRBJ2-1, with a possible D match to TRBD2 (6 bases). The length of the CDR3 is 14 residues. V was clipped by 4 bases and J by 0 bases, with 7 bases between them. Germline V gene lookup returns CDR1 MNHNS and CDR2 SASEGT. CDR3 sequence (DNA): TGTGCCAGCAGTGTGGGGGGCTCCTACAATGAGCAGTTCTTC. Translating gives CASSVGGSYNEQFF.

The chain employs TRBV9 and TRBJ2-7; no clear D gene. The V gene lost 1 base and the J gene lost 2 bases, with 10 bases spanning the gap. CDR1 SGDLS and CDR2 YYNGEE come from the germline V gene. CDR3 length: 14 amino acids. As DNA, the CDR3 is TGTGCCAGCAGCGTACAGAGTACCCCCTACGAGCAGTACTTC. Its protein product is CASSVQSTPYEQYF.

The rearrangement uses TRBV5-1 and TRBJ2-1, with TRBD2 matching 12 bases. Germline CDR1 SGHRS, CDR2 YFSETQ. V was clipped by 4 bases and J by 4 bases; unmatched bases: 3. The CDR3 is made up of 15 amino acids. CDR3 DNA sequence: TGCGCCAGCAGCCCTAGCGGGGGGGTGTACAATGAGCAGTTCTTC. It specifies CASSPSGGVYNEQFF.

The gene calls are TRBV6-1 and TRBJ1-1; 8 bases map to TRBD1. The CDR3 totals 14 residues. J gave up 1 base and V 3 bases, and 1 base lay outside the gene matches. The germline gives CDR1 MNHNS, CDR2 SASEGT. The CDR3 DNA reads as TGTGCCAGCAGTGACGGACAGGGGAACACTGAAGCTTTCTTT. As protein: CASSDGQGNTEAFF.

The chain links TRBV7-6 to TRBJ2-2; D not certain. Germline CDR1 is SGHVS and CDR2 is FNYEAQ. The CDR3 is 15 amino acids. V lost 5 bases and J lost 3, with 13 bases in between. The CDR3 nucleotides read TGTGCCAGCAGCCCCCGACGGGCGGACACCGGGGAGCTGTTTTTT. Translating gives CASSPRRADTGELFF.

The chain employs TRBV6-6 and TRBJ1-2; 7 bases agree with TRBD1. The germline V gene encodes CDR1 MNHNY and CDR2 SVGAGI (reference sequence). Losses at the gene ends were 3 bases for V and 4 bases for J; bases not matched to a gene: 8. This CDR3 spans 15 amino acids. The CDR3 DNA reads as TGTGCCAGCAGTTATTCCAGGGACAGCACCTATGGCTACACCTTC. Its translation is CASSYSRDSTYGYTF.

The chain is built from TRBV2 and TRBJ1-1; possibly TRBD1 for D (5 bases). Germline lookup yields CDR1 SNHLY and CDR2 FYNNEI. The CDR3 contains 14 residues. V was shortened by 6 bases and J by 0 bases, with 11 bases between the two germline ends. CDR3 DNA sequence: TGTGCCAGCAGAGAGGGACTGATGAACACTGAAGCTTTCTTT. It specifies CASREGLMNTEAFF.

CDR3 bases: TGTGCCACGACCTTCGGAAATCAGCCCCAGCATTTT. Its translation: CATTFGNQPQHF. The chain employs TRBV6-1 and TRBJ1-5; no clear D gene. This CDR3 spans 12 amino acids. Germline V gene data show CDR1 as MNHNS and CDR2 as SASEGT. Trimming took 10 bases from V and 4 from J, leaving 11 bases between them.

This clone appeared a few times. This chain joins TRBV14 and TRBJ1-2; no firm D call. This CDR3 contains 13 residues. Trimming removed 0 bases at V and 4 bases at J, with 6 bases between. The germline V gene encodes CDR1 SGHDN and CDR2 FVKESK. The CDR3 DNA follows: TGTGCCAGCAGCCAAGACAGGATCTATGGCTACACCTTC. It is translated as CASSQDRIYGYTF.

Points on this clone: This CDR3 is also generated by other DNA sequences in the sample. As DNA, the CDR3 is TGCGCCAGCAGCTTTAGGACTAGCGGGGGATACGAGCAGTACTTC. This sequence encodes CASSFRTSGGYEQYF. V and J are TRBV5-1 and TRBJ2-7, with 13 bases identical to TRBD2. J lost 4 bases, V lost 2 bases, and 3 bases had no gene match. This CDR3 has 15 residues. Germline CDR1 SGHRS, CDR2 YFSETQ.

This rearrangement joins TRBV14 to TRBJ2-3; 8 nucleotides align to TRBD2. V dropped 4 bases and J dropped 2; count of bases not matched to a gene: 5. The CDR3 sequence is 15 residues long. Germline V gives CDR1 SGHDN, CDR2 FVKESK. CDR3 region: CASSPTGGLTDTQYF. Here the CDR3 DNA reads TGTGCCAGCAGCCCGACGGGGGGGCTCACAGATACGCAGTATTTT.

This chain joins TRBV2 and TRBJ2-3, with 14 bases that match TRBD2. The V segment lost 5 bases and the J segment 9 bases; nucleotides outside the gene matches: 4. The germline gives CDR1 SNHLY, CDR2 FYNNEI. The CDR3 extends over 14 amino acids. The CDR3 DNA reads TGTGCCAGCAGTCCGGGGACTAGCGGGGGAACGCAGTATTTT. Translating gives CASSPGTSGGTQYF.

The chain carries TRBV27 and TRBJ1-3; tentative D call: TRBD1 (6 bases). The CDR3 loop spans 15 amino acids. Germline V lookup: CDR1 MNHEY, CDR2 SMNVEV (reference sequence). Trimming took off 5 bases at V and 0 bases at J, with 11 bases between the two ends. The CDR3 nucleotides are TGTGCCAGCAGTCAAGGGGGTCACTCTGGAAACACCATATATTTT. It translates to CASSQGGHSGNTIYF.

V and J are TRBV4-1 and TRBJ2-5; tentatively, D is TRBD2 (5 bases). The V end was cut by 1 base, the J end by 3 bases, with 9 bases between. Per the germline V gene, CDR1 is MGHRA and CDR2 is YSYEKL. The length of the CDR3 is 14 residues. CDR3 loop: CASSQGVSEETQYF. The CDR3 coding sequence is TGCGCCAGCAGCCAAGGGGTTAGCGAAGAGACCCAGTACTTC.

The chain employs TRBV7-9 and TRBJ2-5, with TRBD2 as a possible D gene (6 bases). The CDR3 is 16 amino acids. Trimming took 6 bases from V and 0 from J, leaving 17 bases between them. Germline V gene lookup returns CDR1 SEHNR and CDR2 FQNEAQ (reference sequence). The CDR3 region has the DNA TGTGCCAGCAGGCCCGGGGTAGCGGAGTACCAAGAGACCCAGTACTTC. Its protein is CASRPGVAEYQETQYF. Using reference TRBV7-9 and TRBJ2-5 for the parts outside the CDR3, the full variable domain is DTGVSQNPRHKITKRGQNVTFRCDPISEHNRLYWYRQTLGQGPEFLTYFQNEAQLEKSRLLSDRFSAERPKGSFSTLEIQRTEQGDSAMYLCASRPGVAEYQETQYFGPGTRLLVL.